Shown below are 27 T cell receptor beta chains from a single sample sequenced in a study of prognosis after radiotherapy for stage I lung cancer. Genomic DNA was the source, and TCR beta CDR3 was amplified from it by two-round multiplex PCR. Each TRBV and TRBJ gene had its own primer in the first PCR round. A single record per CDR3 protein comes from TCRdb applying MiXCR to the multiplex PCR reads. Among 10,000 to 15,000 distinct CDR3 sequences, roughly 40% were seen once, and the ten largest hold approximately 40%. The sample consisted of PBMCs, taken before or after stereotactic body radiation therapy (not recorded which). The receptors stem from a donor aged 50 or older with non-small cell lung cancer.

This clonotype was seen just once. The chain carries TRBV12-5 and TRBJ2-3; maybe TRBD1 (5 bases). The length of the CDR3 is 14 residues. From germline, CDR1 is LGHNT and CDR2 FRNRAP. Trimming cost V 5 bases and J 2 bases, with 11 bases left between them. DNA of the CDR3: TGTGCTAGTGGTGTGGGGCTCCCCACAGATACGCAGTATTTT. Its translation: CASGVGLPTDTQYF.

The chain couples TRBV6-1 to TRBJ2-3; 10 nucleotides agree with TRBD1. V trimming: 11 bases; J trimming: 3 bases; junction bases outside the gene matches: 8. The length of the CDR3 is 14 residues. CDR1 MNHNS and CDR2 SASEGT come from the germline V gene. Here the CDR3 DNA reads TGTGCCTCCTCCCCGGGACAGGGGACAGATACGCAGTATTTT. Residues: CASSPGQGTDTQYF.

The chain carries TRBV29-1 and TRBJ2-3, with 9 nucleotides matching TRBD1. Germline lookup yields CDR1 SQVTM and CDR2 ANQGSEA. The CDR3 length is 14 residues. Trimming cost V 7 bases and J 8 bases; bases outside gene matches: 13. The CDR3 is CSAGQGNLRGTQYF. In DNA form, the CDR3 reads TGCAGCGCTGGACAGGGGAATTTGCGGGGTACGCAGTATTTT.

In this sample, this clonotype turned up many times. The V gene is TRBV7-9, the J gene TRBJ2-1; TRBD1 matches at 9 bases. Germline CDR1 is SEHNR and CDR2 is FQNEAQ (reference sequence). V dropped 5 bases and J dropped 5; count of bases not matched to a gene: 7. This CDR3 is built from 15 residues. CDR3 DNA sequence: TGTGCCAGCAGCGAAGACAGGGGGAGGAACAATGAGCAGTTCTTC. Its protein product is CASSEDRGRNNEQFF.

This clonotype was counted at least ten times. This chain uses TRBV2 with TRBJ2-7, with a weak D call TRBD1 (5 bases). Germline V gives CDR1 SNHLY, CDR2 FYNNEI. V gave up 7 bases and J gave up 5 bases, with 15 bases separating them. The length of the CDR3 is 13 residues. CDR3 bases: TGTGCCAGCATGGTATCGTGGGGCCACGAGCAGTACTTC. It codes for CASMVSWGHEQYF.

At least ten counts were recorded for this clonotype. The chain links TRBV11-2 to TRBJ1-1, with 7 nucleotides matching TRBD1. Germline loops: CDR1 SGHAT, CDR2 FQNNGV. V was pared by 5 bases and J by 6 bases, with 9 bases of the junction left unmatched. CDR3 length equals 14 residues. CDR3: CASSTYRGGAEAFF. The CDR3 bases are TGTGCCAGCAGCACCTACAGGGGTGGCGCTGAAGCTTTCTTT.

The chain recombines TRBV5-1 with TRBJ2-3; D gene ambiguous. Trimming stripped 0 bases from V and 1 base from J, with 12 bases between. The CDR3 consists of 16 residues. Germline-derived CDR1 and CDR2 are SGHRS and YFSETQ. CDR3 nucleotides: TGCGCCAGCAGCTTGGATGTTGTGTTTGGCACAGATACGCAGTATTTT. This translates into CASSLDVVFGTDTQYF.

J is TRBJ2-1 and V is TRBV6-1, with D perhaps TRBD1 (6 bases). The CDR3 is made up of 15 amino acids. Trimming shortened V by 0 bases and J by 5 bases, and 11 bases separated the two germline ends. CDR1 is MNHNS and CDR2 is SASEGT in the germline V gene. CDR3: CASSEARTVNNEQFF. The DNA of the CDR3 is TGTGCCAGCAGTGAAGCCCGGACAGTAAACAATGAGCAGTTCTTC.

This clonotype showed up many times. The rearrangement uses TRBV4-3 and TRBJ2-5; D may correspond to TRBD1 or TRBD2 (6 bases each). This CDR3 contains 14 residues. From germline, CDR1 is LGHNA and CDR2 YSLEER. V was pared by 0 bases and J by 4 bases, with 9 bases between. CDR3 nucleotides: TGCGCCAGCAGCCAAGAAGGGGGGCGAGAGACCCAGTACTTC. It translates to CASSQEGGRETQYF.

This clonotype was counted at least ten times. This rearrangement joins TRBV7-9 to TRBJ2-7; D gene unclear. The germline V gene has CDR1 SEHNR and CDR2 FQNEAQ (reference sequence). Trimming took off 6 bases at V and 3 bases at J, with 15 bases between the two ends. CDR3 size: 14 residues. The CDR3 DNA reads TGTGCCAGCAGGCCTCAACGCACAAGCTACGAGCAGTACTTC. Translation: CASRPQRTSYEQYF. The full variable domain, completed using reference TRBV7-9 and TRBJ2-7, is DTGVSQNPRHKITKRGQNVTFRCDPISEHNRLYWYRQTLGQGPEFLTYFQNEAQLEKSRLLSDRFSAERPKGSFSTLEIQRTEQGDSAMYLCASRPQRTSYEQYFGPGTRLTVT.

This clonotype was seen many times. This may come from a read error, since a much larger clone is one base off. The chain joins TRBV19 to TRBJ1-3, with D possibly being TRBD1 (6 bases). The CDR3 contains 20 residues. Deletions cut 3 bases from V and 8 bases from J, with 32 bases between. Germline values: CDR1 LNHDA, CDR2 SQIVND (reference sequence). The CDR3 protein is CASSISRTEKITVDGDTIYF. The DNA for the CDR3 is TGTGCCAGTAGTATCTCTCGGACAGAAAAAATAACTGTTGACGGAGACACCATATATTTT.

As for this clonotype: This may stem from a read error, because a much larger clone lies one nucleotide away. The CDR3 sequence is CSTGTSGGLKETQYF. CDR3 in DNA: TGCAGTACTGGAACTAGCGGGGGGTTGAAAGAGACCCAGTACTTC. This chain joins TRBV20-1 and TRBJ2-5, with 12 nucleotides matching TRBD2. V was clipped by 8 bases and J by 3 bases; unmatched bases: 10. CDR3 length: 15 residues. Per germline, CDR1 DFQATT and CDR2 SNEGSKA (reference sequence).

Points on this clonotype: The CDR3 does not close with the conserved phenylalanine or tryptophan, likely indicating a read error. No DNA is shown, since the ends of the CDR3 on it are uncertain; the CDR3 is the one TCRdb lists. CDR3 loop: CASGETGLFS. V gene TRBV11-2 combines with J gene TRBJ1-1. CDR1 and CDR2 (germline): SGHAT, FQNNGV. The CDR3 sequence runs 10 residues, both termini included.

This clonotype is classed as medium-sized. The rearrangement links TRBV5-1 to TRBJ2-7; tentatively, D is TRBD2 (6 bases). V was shortened by 4 bases and J by 3 bases, with 14 bases between the two germline ends. Per germline, CDR1 SGHRS and CDR2 YFSETQ. CDR3 size: 14 residues. In DNA form, the CDR3 reads TGCGCCAGCAGCCGCACCACTAGCTACTACGAGCAGTACTTC. It codes for CASSRTTSYYEQYF.

This clonotype was counted many times. This rearrangement joins TRBV18 to TRBJ2-7, with D uncertain. This CDR3 comprises 15 residues. Germline loops: CDR1 KGHSH, CDR2 LQKENI. The germline V and J ends were trimmed by 3 bases and 6 bases, with 18 bases remaining between them. In DNA, the CDR3 is TGTGCCAGCTCACCGCTGAGGCTAGGAAGGCGCGAGCAGTACTTC. Protein: CASSPLRLGRREQYF.

As concerns this clonotype: A read error may account for a junction end that differs from germline. The CDR3 reads CASISHRGGNTWELFF. The CDR3 DNA follows: TGTGCCAGCATTTCCCACAGGGGGGGGAACACCTGGGAGCTGTTTTTT. The chain carries TRBV6-1 and TRBJ2-2; D possibly corresponds to TRBD1 (8 bases). The CDR3 contains 16 residues. Looked up from germline, CDR1 is MNHNS and CDR2 is SASEGT.

Of note for this clonotype: This probably arose from a read error, given a far larger clone one base away. The conserved phenylalanine or tryptophan normally closing the CDR3 is absent here, so this likely arose from a read error. This sequence joins TRBV6-2 or TRBV6-3 and TRBJ2-5; 11 bases align to TRBD2. The CDR3 consists of 14 residues. Trimming cost V 6 bases and J 5 bases; bases outside gene matches: 5. Germline lookup yields CDR1 MNHEY and CDR2 SVGEGT. The CDR3 DNA follows: TGTGCCAGCAGATTTAGCGGGGGGGCGGAGACCCAGTACCTC. Its protein product is CASRFSGGAETQYL.

Concerning this clonotype: Possible read error: a much larger clone is one base away. This chain connects TRBV18 to TRBJ2-1, with 12 positions matching TRBD2. The germline CDR1 and CDR2 sequences are KGHSH and LQKENI. CDR3 length equals 16 residues. Unmatched junction bases numbered 8, after V lost 4 bases and J lost 7 bases. The DNA for the CDR3 is TGTGCCAGCTCACTTACCGGACTAGCGGGAAGTAATGAGCAGTTCTTC. This codes for CASSLTGLAGSNEQFF.

The rearrangement joins TRBV27 to TRBJ2-5; D unresolved. Germline V gene data show CDR1 as MNHEY and CDR2 as SMNVEV (reference sequence). The CDR3 sequence is 13 residues long. The germline V and J ends were trimmed by 1 base and 4 bases, with 7 bases remaining between them. CDR3 sequence: CASSLWGGETQYF. Here the CDR3 DNA reads TGTGCCAGCAGTTTATGGGGTGGAGAGACCCAGTACTTC.

The chain couples TRBV11-2 to TRBJ2-4; 7 nucleotides align to TRBD2. CDR3 length: 17 amino acids. The germline V gene has CDR1 SGHAT and CDR2 FQNNGV. The V and J ends lost 4 bases and 2 bases, in that order; junction bases with no gene match: 11. CDR3 in amino acids: CASSSGTGGGSKNIQYF. DNA of the CDR3: TGTGCCAGCAGCTCTGGGACTGGCGGGGGTTCCAAAAACATTCAGTACTTC. Full variable domain (missing parts from reference TRBV11-2 and TRBJ2-4): EAGVAQSPRYKIIEKRQSVAFWCNPISGHATLYWYQQILGQGPKLLIQFQNNGVVDDSQLPKDRFSAERLKGVDSTLKIQPAKLEDSAVYLCASSSGTGGGSKNIQYFGAGTRLSVL.

The table lists this clonotype with a count of one. This chain connects TRBV6-1 to TRBJ1-6, with 7 bases fitting TRBD1. Unmatched junction bases numbered 1, after V lost 1 base and J lost 7 bases. Germline V gene sequence: CDR1 MNHNS, CDR2 SASEGT. The CDR3 extends over 14 amino acids. For the CDR3, the DNA is TGTGCCAGCAGTGAAGGGACAGGAAATTCACCCCTCCACTTT. It encodes CASSEGTGNSPLHF.

This clonotype came up many times. J is TRBJ2-6 and V is TRBV30, with D perhaps assigned TRBD1 or TRBD2 (5 bases each). Trimming stripped 8 bases from V and 1 base from J, with 12 bases between. The germline CDR1 and CDR2 sequences are GTSNPN and SVGIG (reference sequence). This CDR3 is 14 amino acids long. The DNA for the CDR3 is TGTGCCGGGATGGGGGTTTCTGGGGCCAACGTCCTGACTTTC. Protein sequence: CAGMGVSGANVLTF.

This clonotype was found many times. The V and J genes are TRBV18 and TRBJ2-5; 9 nucleotides line up with TRBD2. The germline CDR1 and CDR2 sequences are KGHSH and LQKENI. The CDR3 is made up of 16 amino acids. V shed 4 bases and J 0 bases; nucleotides not matched to a gene: 6. The CDR3: CASSRGTSKYQETQYF. The CDR3, as DNA: TGTGCCAGCTCACGAGGGACTAGCAAGTACCAAGAGACCCAGTACTTC.

The genes are TRBV6-1 and TRBJ2-3; 7 bases are a match to TRBD1. The CDR3 is made up of 14 amino acids. The V gene's germline CDR1 is MNHNS and CDR2 SASEGT. The ends lost 5 bases at V and 4 bases at J; junction bases unmatched: 6. The CDR3, as DNA: TGTGCCAGCAGTCTAACAGGGGTACCAGATACGCAGTATTTT. Amino acids: CASSLTGVPDTQYF.

This clonotype was recorded at least ten times. This chain links TRBV5-1 with TRBJ2-7, with 9 bases fitting TRBD1. Trimming at V came to 4 bases and at J to 3 bases, leaving 5 bases not matched to a gene. Germline CDR1 is SGHRS and CDR2 is YFSETQ. CDR3 size: 14 residues. CDR3 amino acids: CASSPRDRVYEQYF. CDR3 sequence (DNA): TGCGCCAGCAGCCCCCGGGACAGGGTCTACGAGCAGTACTTC.

This clonotype was detected many times. This chain links TRBV28 with TRBJ2-1; D not certain. V was trimmed by 1 base and J by 5 bases, leaving 12 bases between them. CDR1 MDHEN and CDR2 SYDVKM come from the germline V gene. The CDR3 contains 15 residues. For the CDR3, the DNA is TGTGCCAGCAGTTTATACGGGTACCGGGACAATGAGCAGTTCTTC. Translating gives CASSLYGYRDNEQFF.

This clonotype was observed many times. The chain carries TRBV28 and TRBJ1-5; D perhaps matches TRBD1 (6 bases). V was pared by 4 bases and J by 0 bases, with 25 bases between. Germline CDR1 reads MDHEN; CDR2 reads SYDVKM. The CDR3 has 20 amino acids. The CDR3 loop is CASSWDFVGQGKYSNQPQHF. CDR3 sequence (DNA): TGTGCCAGCAGTTGGGACTTCGTGGGACAAGGAAAATATAGCAATCAGCCCCAGCATTTT. The whole variable domain, remainder taken from reference TRBV28 and TRBJ1-5, is DVKVTQSSRYLVKRTGEKVFLECVQDMDHENMFWYRQDPGLGLRLIYFSYDVKMKEKGDIPEGYSVSREKKERFSLILESASTNQTSMYLCASSWDFVGQGKYSNQPQHFGDGTRLSIL.